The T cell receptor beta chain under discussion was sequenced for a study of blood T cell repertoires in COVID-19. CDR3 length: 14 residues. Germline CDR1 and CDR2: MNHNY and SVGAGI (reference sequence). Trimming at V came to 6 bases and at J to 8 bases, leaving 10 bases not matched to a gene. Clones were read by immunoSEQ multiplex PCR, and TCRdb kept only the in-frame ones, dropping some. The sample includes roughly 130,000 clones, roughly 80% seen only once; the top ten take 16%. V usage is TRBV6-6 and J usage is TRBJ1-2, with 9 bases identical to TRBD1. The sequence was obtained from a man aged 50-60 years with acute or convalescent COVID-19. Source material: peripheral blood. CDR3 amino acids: CASSSSGTGMGYTF. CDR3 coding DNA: TGTGCCAGCAGCTCGTCCGGGACAGGGATGGGCTACACCTTC.